A selection of T cell receptor beta chains follows, all from one sample in a study of blood T cells in healthy people across ages. TCRdb called the 5' RACE reads again in MiXCR, with one record for every CDR3 protein. The table records about 800,000 distinct CDR3 sequences, about half of them present only once. The sequencing input was blood. The receptors were sampled from a man older than 75 in good health. CDR3s include the opening cysteine and the closing phenylalanine or tryptophan. Each record gives: clone size, D gene, J gene, V gene, CDR3 protein, CDR3 DNA. A D gene is named only where the DNA matches it firmly. For some rows the clone size is stated as once, few or many, or as a class when expanded; others skip it.

.	TRBD1	TRBJ2-4	TRBV16	CASSRGDRGRINVQYF	TGTGCCAGCAGCCGAGGGGACAGGGGGCGAATAAATGTTCAGTACTTC
.	TRBD2	TRBJ2-3	TRBV2	CASSGASGGASSQYF	TGTGCCAGCAGTGGGGCTAGCGGGGGGGCCAGCTCGCAGTATTTT
.	TRBD2	TRBJ2-3	TRBV7-2	CASGLSAGVDTQYF	TGTGCCAGCGGCTTGTCAGCGGGAGTTGATACGCAGTATTTT
.	.	TRBJ2-7	TRBV20-1	CSANPETDTYEQYF	TGCAGTGCCAACCCCGAGACAGACACCTACGAGCAGTACTTC
.	TRBD1	TRBJ2-7	TRBV4-3	CASSQVLGTGSYEQYF	TGCGCCAGCAGCCAAGTTCTTGGGACAGGGTCATACGAGCAGTACTTC
.	.	TRBJ2-5	TRBV10-3	CAISHEGRTNQETQYF	TGTGCCATCAGCCACGAGGGACGGACGAACCAAGAGACCCAGTACTTC
.	.	TRBJ2-2	TRBV28	CASSYTRAGELFF	TGTGCCAGCAGTTACACCCGAGCCGGGGAGCTGTTTTTT
.	.	TRBJ2-1	TRBV7-6	CASSLGSRASEQFF	TGTGCCAGCAGCTTAGGTTCGAGAGCTTCTGAGCAGTTCTTC
few	.	TRBJ2-7	TRBV10-3	CAIGKGDGAYEQYF	TGTGCCATCGGCAAGGGGGACGGCGCCTACGAGCAGTACTTC
.	TRBD2	TRBJ2-7	TRBV5-1	CASSLSASGKYEQYF	TGCGCCAGCAGCTTATCGGCTAGCGGCAAATACGAGCAGTACTTC
once	TRBD1	TRBJ1-4	TRBV7-2	CASSSDRAEKLFF	TGTGCCAGCAGCTCCGACAGGGCTGAAAAACTGTTTTTT
.	TRBD1	TRBJ1-2	TRBV5-1	CASSSSWDSLQGYTF	TGCGCCAGCAGCTCGTCCTGGGACAGTTTACAGGGCTACACCTTC
.	TRBD1	TRBJ2-4	TRBV24-1	CATSDPGTGNIQYF	TGTGCCACCAGTGACCCCGGGACAGGAAACATTCAGTACTTC
few	.	TRBJ2-3	TRBV6-1	CASNWGFSTDTQYF	TGTGCCAGCAATTGGGGCTTTAGCACAGATACGCAGTATTTT
.	TRBD1	TRBJ2-3	TRBV24-1	CATSDPGQKSTDTQYF	TGTGCCACCAGTGACCCGGGACAGAAGAGCACAGATACGCAGTATTTT
few	.	TRBJ2-3	TRBV11-2	CASSLGSSITDTQYF	TGTGCCAGCAGCTTAGGGAGCTCTATCACAGATACGCAGTATTTT
.	TRBD1	TRBJ2-5	TRBV11-2	CASSLEPGQGGTETQYF	TGTGCCAGCAGCTTAGAACCGGGACAGGGTGGAACAGAGACCCAGTACTTC
few	.	TRBJ2-3	TRBV11-3	CASSSTSYTDTQYF	TGTGCCAGCAGCTCCACCTCTTACACAGATACGCAGTATTTT
few	TRBD2	TRBJ2-5	TRBV7-2	CASSLSGAYETQYF	TGTGCCAGCAGCTTAAGCGGGGCCTATGAGACCCAGTACTTC
.	.	TRBJ1-6	TRBV20-1	CSARDSRGPYNSPLHF	TGCAGTGCTAGAGATTCTCGTGGTCCCTATAATTCACCCCTCCACTTT
once	TRBD1	TRBJ1-1	TRBV20-1	CSAASAQGANSNTEAFF	TGCAGTGCTGCATCAGCCCAGGGGGCAAATTCGAACACTGAAGCTTTCTTT
.	.	TRBJ2-7	TRBV20-1	CSARDPGTDSYEQYF	TGCAGTGCTAGAGATCCCGGGACGGACTCCTACGAGCAGTACTTC
.	TRBD1	TRBJ2-7	TRBV7-2	CASSLHGTASYEQYF	TGTGCCAGCAGCTTACACGGGACAGCTTCCTACGAGCAGTACTTC
.	.	TRBJ1-1	TRBV20-1	CSAKVGNTEAFF	TGCAGTGCCAAAGTGGGGAACACTGAAGCTTTCTTT
.	.	TRBJ2-7	TRBV6-5	CASRRGTVAEQYF	TGTGCCAGCAGACGCGGGACAGTTGCCGAGCAGTACTTC
.	.	TRBJ2-3	TRBV5-1	CASSLGGKPTDTQYF	TGCGCCAGCAGCTTGGGGGGGAAACCCACAGATACGCAGTATTTT
few	TRBD1	TRBJ2-3	TRBV27	CASSYVTGDTDTQYF	TGTGCCAGCAGTTACGTGACAGGGGACACAGATACGCAGTATTTT
.	TRBD2	TRBJ2-1	TRBV18	CASSAPGLAAYNEQFF	TGTGCCAGCTCCGCTCCGGGACTAGCCGCCTACAATGAGCAGTTCTTC
.	.	TRBJ2-5	TRBV6-1	CASSETQHGEQYF	TGTGCCAGCAGTGAAACGCAACACGGTGAGCAGTACTTC
many	.	TRBJ2-7	TRBV29-1	CSVRDGSEQYF	TGCAGCGTCCGGGACGGATCCGAGCAGTACTTC
few	.	TRBJ2-7	TRBV9	CASGGPSSYEQYF	TGTGCCAGCGGTGGCCCCAGCTCCTACGAGCAGTACTTC
few	TRBD1	TRBJ2-3	TRBV24-1	CATSDLGQGEGDTQYF	TGTGCCACCAGTGATTTGGGGCAGGGGGAAGGAGATACGCAGTATTTT
.	.	TRBJ2-7	TRBV25-1	CASSETGGEQYF	TGTGCCAGCAGTGAAACAGGTGGGGAGCAGTACTTC
once	TRBD2	TRBJ2-2	TRBV28	CASKTSGRNTGELFF	TGTGCCAGCAAAACTAGCGGGAGAAACACCGGGGAGCTGTTTTTT
.	.	TRBJ2-3	TRBV24-1	CATSGGLPATDTQYF	TGTGCCACCAGTGGGGGGCTCCCAGCTACAGATACGCAGTATTTT
.	TRBD2	TRBJ2-3	TRBV7-2	CASSKKRLAGTDTQYF	TGTGCCAGCAGCAAAAAGAGGCTAGCGGGCACAGATACGCAGTATTTT
few	.	TRBJ2-5	TRBV7-9	CASSPRGTLQETQYF	TGTGCCAGCAGCCCTAGGGGGACTTTACAAGAGACCCAGTACTTC
.	TRBD2	TRBJ2-1	TRBV28	CAGRSGTSGPYNEQFF	TGTGCCGGCAGATCCGGGACTAGCGGGCCCTACAATGAGCAGTTCTTC
.	.	TRBJ2-7	TRBV5-4	CASSFPANDEQYF	TGTGCCAGCAGCTTTCCAGCCAACGACGAGCAGTACTTC
many	.	TRBJ1-6	TRBV5-1	CASSRKTGPTDASPLHF	TGCGCCAGCAGCCGAAAAACCGGCCCCACGGACGCTTCACCCCTCCACTTT
few	.	TRBJ2-7	TRBV5-1	CASSQTGTPQGEQYF	TGCGCCAGCAGCCAAACCGGGACTCCACAAGGCGAGCAGTACTTC
.	.	TRBJ2-2	TRBV6-2/TRBV6-3	CASGSGRGPLPRGPGELFF	TGTGCCAGCGGAAGTGGCAGGGGCCCTCTCCCGAGGGGCCCCGGGGAGCTGTTTTTT
once	.	TRBJ2-5	TRBV20-1	CSARSHSQETQYF	TGCAGTGCTAGATCACACAGCCAAGAGACCCAGTACTTC
.	TRBD2	TRBJ2-1	TRBV12-3/TRBV12-4	CASSTSGSEQFF	TGTGCCAGCAGCACCAGCGGGAGTGAGCAGTTCTTC
.	TRBD1	TRBJ1-2	TRBV12-3/TRBV12-4	CASSLRVGTGGRSYGYTF	TGTGCCAGCAGTCTCCGGGTGGGGACAGGGGGTAGATCCTATGGCTACACCTTC
.	TRBD2	TRBJ2-7	TRBV11-3	CANSLGLAPSGYEQYF	TGTGCCAACAGCTTAGGACTAGCGCCGTCGGGGTACGAGCAGTACTTC
few	.	TRBJ2-7	TRBV29-1	CSVEIAASYEQYF	TGCAGCGTTGAGATAGCGGCTTCCTACGAGCAGTACTTC
.	.	TRBJ2-7	TRBV29-1	CSALEQRYEQYF	TGCAGCGCCCTGGAACAGCGCTACGAGCAGTACTTC
.	TRBD1	TRBJ1-2	TRBV7-2	CASSADRVGYTF	TGTGCCAGCAGCGCGGACAGGGTGGGCTACACCTTC
.	TRBD1	TRBJ1-1	TRBV4-1	CASSQGPGGNTEAFF	TGCGCCAGCAGCCAAGGCCCAGGGGGTAACACTGAAGCTTTCTTT
.	TRBD2	TRBJ2-5	TRBV6-6	CASSYLAGGKETQYF	TGTGCCAGCAGTTACCTAGCGGGGGGAAAAGAGACCCAGTACTTC